The rows below give T cell receptor beta chains drawn from one sample of a study of memory CD4+ T cells and cytomegalovirus serostatus. Clones were sequenced by immunoSEQ multiplex PCR, and TCRdb holds only the in-frame ones, with some missing. The sample holds approximately 88,000 clones, 80% seen once. The source material was memory CD4+ T cells from blood. The receptors here all came from an adult in good health and CMV-seropositive. Each CDR3 is given with its conserved first and last residue. The order of the fields is J gene, V gene, clone size, D gene, CDR3 protein, CDR3 DNA. D genes are given only for firm matches. Only part of the rows carry a size: once, few, many, or a class if the clone is expanded.

>TRBJ2-2|TRBV7-8|NA|NA
CAVARSGVVADTGELFF
TGTGCCGTGGCCAGGTCAGGGGTGGTTGCCGACACCGGGGAGCTGTTTTTT
>TRBJ1-5|TRBV2|once|NA
CASMVESNQPQHF
TGTGCCAGCATGGTCGAAAGCAATCAGCCCCAGCATTTT
>TRBJ1-4|TRBV15|few|TRBD1
CATSRGGTGSGEKLFF
TGTGCCACCAGCAGAGGTGGGACAGGGTCAGGTGAAAAACTGTTTTTT
>TRBJ2-3|TRBV4-1|NA|NA
CASSQEFRTDTQYF
TGCGCCAGCAGCCAAGAATTTAGGACAGATACGCAGTATTTT
>TRBJ1-1|TRBV7-2|NA|TRBD1
CASSLESGGNTEAFF
TGTGCCAGCAGCTTAGAGTCAGGGGGGAACACTGAAGCTTTCTTT
>TRBJ2-5|TRBV2|NA|NA
CASSKEGQGQTQYF
TGTGCCAGCAGTAAAGAGGGCCAGGGACAGACCCAGTACTTC
>TRBJ1-5|TRBV15|NA|NA
CATSRELGIAGVVQPQHF
TGTGCCACCAGCAGAGAGTTAGGTATCGCAGGGGTTGTCCAGCCCCAGCATTTT
>TRBJ2-4|TRBV4-3|NA|TRBD1
CASSFVTGDIQYF
TGCGCCAGCAGCTTTGTAACAGGGGACATTCAGTACTTC
>TRBJ2-1|TRBV5-1|NA|TRBD2
CASRTSGRNNEQFF
TGCGCCAGCAGAACTAGCGGGAGGAACAATGAGCAGTTCTTC
>TRBJ2-5|TRBV2|NA|NA
CASSTRRGQETQYF
TGTGCCAGCAGTACGAGACGAGGGCAAGAGACCCAGTACTTC
>TRBJ2-1|TRBV5-4|few|TRBD2
CASSFGLAGFNEQFF
TGTGCCAGCAGCTTTGGTCTAGCGGGGTTCAATGAGCAGTTCTTC
>TRBJ2-1|TRBV28|NA|TRBD1
CASSSGTGALNEQFF
TGTGCCAGCAGCTCCGGGACAGGGGCGCTTAATGAGCAGTTCTTC
>TRBJ2-1|TRBV20-1|NA|NA
CSPLANEQFF
TGCAGCCCTCTAGCGAATGAGCAGTTCTTC
>TRBJ1-2|TRBV2|NA|NA
CASSRNGEQGLSPF
TGTGCCAGCAGCCGCAACGGGGAGCAGGGTCTTTCTCCCTTC
>TRBJ2-6|TRBV19|NA|NA
CASSSGQSGANVLTF
TGTGCCAGTAGTTCCGGACAGTCTGGGGCCAACGTCCTGACTTTC
>TRBJ2-1|TRBV19|NA|NA
CAPKCLGYNEQFF
TGTGCCCCGAAGTGCTTGGGGTACAATGAGCAGTTCTTC
>TRBJ2-3|TRBV7-2|NA|NA
CASSLVTLSTDTQYF
TGTGCCAGCAGCTTAGTGACGTTAAGCACAGATACGCAGTATTTT
>TRBJ2-2|TRBV13|NA|TRBD1
CASSDGDRGIGGELFF
TGTGCCAGCAGCGACGGGGACAGGGGGATCGGGGGGGAGCTGTTTTTT
>TRBJ2-7|TRBV5-1|NA|NA
CASSETDSYEQYF
TGCGCCAGCAGCGAAACTGACTCCTACGAGCAGTACTTC
>TRBJ1-2|TRBV7-2|NA|NA
CASSLVGGEGYTF
TGTGCCAGCAGCTTAGTGGGGGGGGAAGGCTACACCTTC
>TRBJ2-4|TRBV5-1|NA|NA
CASSFETAGIQYF
TGCGCCAGCAGCTTTGAGACTGCGGGCATTCAGTACTTC
>TRBJ2-4|TRBV7-9|NA|NA
CASSLLGGTDQNIQYF
TGTGCCAGCAGCTTATTGGGAGGGACAGACCAAAACATTCAGTACTTC
>TRBJ2-3|TRBV5-1|NA|TRBD1
CASSPGTGGTDTQYF
TGCGCCAGCAGCCCGGGGACAGGGGGAACAGATACGCAGTATTTT
>TRBJ2-2|TRBV6-1|NA|NA
CASLRYDPTGELFF
TGTGCCAGCCTCCGCTACGATCCGACCGGGGAGCTGTTTTTT
>TRBJ2-7|TRBV28|few|NA
CASTPGTSYEQYF
TGTGCCAGCACCCCGGGTACATCCTACGAGCAGTACTTC
>TRBJ1-5|TRBV6-1|NA|NA
CATKQLGREGQPQHF
TGTGCCACCAAGCAGTTAGGCAGGGAGGGTCAGCCCCAGCATTTT
>TRBJ2-1|TRBV29-1|NA|TRBD1
CSFEGQGPYNEQFF
TGCAGCTTTGAAGGACAGGGGCCCTACAATGAGCAGTTCTTC
>TRBJ2-1|TRBV7-9|NA|TRBD2
CASSLGSGRYNEQFF
TGTGCCAGCAGCTTGGGTAGCGGGAGGTACAATGAGCAGTTCTTC
>TRBJ2-1|TRBV7-3|NA|TRBD2
CASSLGASGRGEQFF
TGTGCCAGCAGCTTAGGGGCTAGCGGGAGAGGTGAGCAGTTCTTC
>TRBJ2-7|TRBV6-5|NA|NA
CARPFWGSEQYF
TGTGCCAGGCCCTTTTGGGGGAGTGAGCAGTACTTC
>TRBJ1-2|TRBV7-2|NA|TRBD1
CASSWTGGDYGYTF
TGTGCCAGCAGCTGGACAGGGGGCGACTATGGCTACACCTTC
>TRBJ1-2|TRBV19|NA|TRBD1
CATNTRQGVYGYTF
TGTGCCACCAATACCCGGCAGGGGGTCTATGGCTACACCTTC
>TRBJ2-7|TRBV2|NA|NA
CASSLRLYEQYF
TGTGCCAGCAGCCTCCGGCTGTACGAGCAGTACTTC
>TRBJ2-3|TRBV25-1|once|NA
CASSGQTDTQYF
TGTGCCAGCAGTGGCCAAACAGATACGCAGTATTTT
>TRBJ2-7|TRBV2|once|TRBD1
CASVRDRSSYEQYF
TGTGCCAGTGTACGGGACAGGAGCTCCTACGAGCAGTACTTC
>TRBJ1-2|TRBV18|NA|TRBD1
CASSPRRGQGALLGGYTF
TGTGCCAGCTCACCACGACGAGGACAGGGGGCGCTCCTGGGGGGCTACACCTTC
>TRBJ2-2|TRBV5-4|NA|TRBD2
CASSFGTSGLSIGELFF
TGTGCCAGCAGTTTCGGGACTAGCGGTTTGTCAATCGGGGAGCTGTTTTTT
>TRBJ1-4|TRBV7-9|NA|TRBD1
CASSLGQGVEKLFF
TGTGCCAGCAGCTTAGGACAGGGGGTCGAAAAACTGTTTTTT
>TRBJ2-6|TRBV10-3|NA|NA
CAISEPSGANVLTF
TGTGCCATCAGTGAGCCGTCTGGGGCCAACGTCCTGACTTTC
>TRBJ1-5|TRBV11-2|NA|NA
CASSLGPGRRTYQPQHF
TGTGCCAGCAGCTTGGGGCCGGGCCGACGGACCTATCAGCCCCAGCATTTT
>TRBJ1-2|TRBV2|NA|TRBD1
CASLGQLIYGYTF
TGTGCCAGCCTGGGACAGCTCATCTATGGCTACACCTTC
>TRBJ2-3|TRBV19|NA|NA
CASSKRREGTDTQYF
TGTGCCAGTAGTAAACGACGGGAAGGAACAGATACGCAGTATTTT
>TRBJ2-1|TRBV10-3|few|TRBD2
CAIREHLAGGPNPNEQFF
TGTGCCATCAGAGAACATCTAGCGGGAGGGCCCAATCCCAATGAGCAGTTCTTC
>TRBJ2-3|TRBV7-2|NA|NA
CASSLRWNWADTQYF
TGTGCCAGCAGCTTAAGATGGAATTGGGCAGATACGCAGTATTTT
>TRBJ1-2|TRBV28|few|NA
CASSLANYGYTF
TGTGCCAGCAGTTTAGCTAACTATGGCTACACCTTC
>TRBJ1-1|TRBV5-1|NA|TRBD1
CASREGQGHTEAFF
TGCGCCAGCAGGGAGGGACAGGGGCACACTGAAGCTTTCTTT
>TRBJ2-1|TRBV5-8|NA|NA
CASSQGRTGNEEQFF
TGTGCCAGCAGTCAAGGAAGGACGGGGAATGAGGAGCAGTTCTTC
>TRBJ2-5|TRBV29-1|few|TRBD2
CSVDGLGNPQETQYF
TGCAGCGTTGATGGACTAGGCAACCCCCAAGAGACCCAGTACTTC
>TRBJ2-7|TRBV30|NA|NA
CAWSVPNGQYF
TGTGCCTGGAGTGTACCTAACGGGCAGTACTTC
>TRBJ2-5|TRBV7-6|NA|NA
CASSLGPQQTQYF
TGTGCCAGCAGCTTAGGACCGCAACAGACCCAGTACTTC
>TRBJ2-7|TRBV29-1|NA|NA
CSVEEGRVSEQYF
TGCAGCGTTGAAGAGGGCAGGGTTTCCGAGCAGTACTTC